The 6 T cell receptor beta chains below were found in one sample sequenced in a study of technical replicates of blood from a handful of donors. Measured with immunoSEQ multiplex PCR; TCRdb has only the in-frame clones, and not every one. The sample has tens of thousands of clones; approximately 88% are singletons. Material: PBMCs. All receptors derive from a human donor in good health. Some clones in this sample may be carry-over from other donors' samples.

The chain has TRBV7-3 and TRBJ2-1, with D maybe TRBD1 (5 bases). The CDR3 spans 12 residues. The V gene's germline CDR1 is SGHTA and CDR2 FQGTGA. V dropped 5 bases and J dropped 10 bases, with 12 bases sitting between them. CDR3 coding DNA: TGTGCCAGCAGCCTGGGAAAGGGGGAGCAGTTCTTC. Its protein is CASSLGKGEQFF.

The rearrangement links TRBV7-2 to TRBJ1-5, with a weak D call TRBD1 (5 bases). CDR3 size: 15 residues. V gave up 5 bases and J gave up 3 bases, with 14 bases separating them. Germline CDR1 reads SGHTA; CDR2 reads FQGNSA. As DNA, the CDR3 is TGTGCCAGCAGCGAAGTGGCAGGGTCCAATCAGCCCCAGCATTTT. Its translation is CASSEVAGSNQPQHF. The whole variable domain, remainder taken from reference TRBV7-2 and TRBJ1-5, is GAGVSQSPSNKVTEKGKDVELRCDPISGHTALYWYRQSLGQGLEFLIYFQGNSAPDKSGLPSDRFSAERTGGSVSTLTIQRTQQEDSAVYLCASSEVAGSNQPQHFGDGTRLSIL.

The rearrangement links TRBV7-8 to TRBJ2-2, with D perhaps TRBD2 (5 bases). The V end lost 6 bases, the J end lost 5 bases, and 16 bases lay between the germline ends. Germline CDR1 is SGHVS and CDR2 is FQNEAQ. CDR3 size: 15 residues. In DNA form, the CDR3 reads TGTGCCAGCAGGGAGGACCGCCTGAGGACCGGGGAGCTGTTTTTT. Residues: CASREDRLRTGELFF. The entire variable domain, with the rest obtained from reference TRBV7-8 and TRBJ2-2, is as follows: GAGVSQSPRYKVAKRGQDVALRCDPISGHVSLFWYQQALGQGPEFLTYFQNEAQLDKSGLPSDRFFAERPEGSVSTLKIQRTQQEDSAVYLCASREDRLRTGELFFGEGSRLTVL.

This rearrangement joins TRBV4-3 to TRBJ1-6; D is ambiguous. The CDR3 spans 16 residues. Germline assignment: CDR1 LGHNA and CDR2 YSLEER. V gave up 1 base and J gave up 6 bases, with 13 bases separating them. The CDR3 here is CASSQAPGGLNSPLHF. The CDR3 DNA reads TGCGCCAGCAGCCAAGCTCCGGGAGGACTTAATTCACCCCTCCACTTT.

This chain connects TRBV7-6 to TRBJ2-2; D is perhaps TRBD1 (5 bases). Germline lookup yields CDR1 SGHVS and CDR2 FNYEAQ. V shed 6 bases and J shed 8 bases, with 13 bases lying between them. The CDR3 totals 13 residues. The CDR3 reads CASRSQGMGELFF. The CDR3 bases are TGTGCCAGCAGATCCCAGGGAATGGGGGAGCTGTTTTTT.

This clone was seen once. The chain has TRBV19 and TRBJ2-3; D ambiguous. The V end was cut by 3 bases, the J end by 1 base, with 2 bases between. From germline, CDR1 is LNHDA and CDR2 SQIVND (reference sequence). The CDR3 sequence is 12 residues long. The CDR3 sequence: CASSIGTDTQYF. DNA for the CDR3: TGTGCCAGTAGTATCGGCACAGATACGCAGTATTTT. The full variable domain, rest sourced from reference TRBV19 and TRBJ2-3, is DGGITQSPKYLFRKEGQNVTLSCEQNLNHDAMYWYRQDPGQGLRLIYYSQIVNDFQKGDIAEGYSVSREKKESFPLTVTSAQKNPTAFYLCASSIGTDTQYFGPGTRLTVL.